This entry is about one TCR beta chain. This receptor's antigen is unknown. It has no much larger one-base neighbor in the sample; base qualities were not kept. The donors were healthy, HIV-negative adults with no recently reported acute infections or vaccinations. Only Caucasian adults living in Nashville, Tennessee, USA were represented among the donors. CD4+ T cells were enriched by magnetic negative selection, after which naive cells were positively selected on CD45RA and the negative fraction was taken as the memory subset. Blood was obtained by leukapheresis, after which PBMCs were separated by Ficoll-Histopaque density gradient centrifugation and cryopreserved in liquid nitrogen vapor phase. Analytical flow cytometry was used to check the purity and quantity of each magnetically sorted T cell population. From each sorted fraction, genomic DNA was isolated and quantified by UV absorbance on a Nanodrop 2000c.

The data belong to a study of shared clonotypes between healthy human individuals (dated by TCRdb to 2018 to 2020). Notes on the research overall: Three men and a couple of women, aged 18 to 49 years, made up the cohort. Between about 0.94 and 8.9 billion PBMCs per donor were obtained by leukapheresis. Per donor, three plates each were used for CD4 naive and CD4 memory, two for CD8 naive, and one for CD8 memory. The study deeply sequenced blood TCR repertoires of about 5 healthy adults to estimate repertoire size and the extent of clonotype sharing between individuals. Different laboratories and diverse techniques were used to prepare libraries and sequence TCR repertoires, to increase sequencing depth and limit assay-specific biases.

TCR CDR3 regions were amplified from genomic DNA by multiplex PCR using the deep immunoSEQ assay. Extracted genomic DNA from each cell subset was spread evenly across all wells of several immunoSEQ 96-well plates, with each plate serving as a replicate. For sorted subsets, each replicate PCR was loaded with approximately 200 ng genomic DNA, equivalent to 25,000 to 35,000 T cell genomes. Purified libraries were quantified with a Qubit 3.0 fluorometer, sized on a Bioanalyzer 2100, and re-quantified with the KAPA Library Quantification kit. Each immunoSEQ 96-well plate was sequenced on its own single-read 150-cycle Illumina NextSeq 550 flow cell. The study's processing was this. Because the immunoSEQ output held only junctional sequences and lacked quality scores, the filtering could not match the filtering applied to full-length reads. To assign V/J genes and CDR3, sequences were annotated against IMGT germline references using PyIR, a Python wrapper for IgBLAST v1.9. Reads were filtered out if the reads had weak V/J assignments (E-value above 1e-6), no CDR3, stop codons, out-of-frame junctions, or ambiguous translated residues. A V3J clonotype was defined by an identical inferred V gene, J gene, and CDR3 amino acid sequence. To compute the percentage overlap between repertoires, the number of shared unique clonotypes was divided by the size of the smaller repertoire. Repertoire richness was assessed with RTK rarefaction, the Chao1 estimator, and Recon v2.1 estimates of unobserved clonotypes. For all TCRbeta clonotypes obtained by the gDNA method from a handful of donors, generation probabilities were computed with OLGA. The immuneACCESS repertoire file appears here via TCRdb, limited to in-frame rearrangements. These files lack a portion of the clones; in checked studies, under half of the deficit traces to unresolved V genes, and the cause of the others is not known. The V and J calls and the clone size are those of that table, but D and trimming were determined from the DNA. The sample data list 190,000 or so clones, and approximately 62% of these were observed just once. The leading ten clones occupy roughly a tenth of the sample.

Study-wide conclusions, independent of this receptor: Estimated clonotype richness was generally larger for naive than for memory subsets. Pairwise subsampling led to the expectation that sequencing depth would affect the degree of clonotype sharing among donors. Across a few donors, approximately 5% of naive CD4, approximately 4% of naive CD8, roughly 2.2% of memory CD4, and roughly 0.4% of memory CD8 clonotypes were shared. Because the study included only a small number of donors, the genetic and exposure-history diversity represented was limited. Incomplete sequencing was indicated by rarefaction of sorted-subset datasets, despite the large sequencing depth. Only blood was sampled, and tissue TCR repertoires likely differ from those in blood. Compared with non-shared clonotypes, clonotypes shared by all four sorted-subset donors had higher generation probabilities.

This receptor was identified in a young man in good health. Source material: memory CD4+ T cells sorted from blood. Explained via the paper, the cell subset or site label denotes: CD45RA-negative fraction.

The CDR3 loop reads CASSLVQGSTGELFF. The nucleotides are TGTGCCAGCAGCTTGGTCCAGGGTAGCACCGGGGAGCTGTTTTTT. This receptor chain uses TRBV5-8 and TRBJ2-2, with TRBD1 tentatively as D gene (5 bases match). V is cut by 0 bases and J by 4 bases, and the space between the germline ends is 10 bases. The CDR1 and CDR2 encoded by the germline V gene are SGHTS and YDEGEE. Taken from cysteine to phenylalanine, the CDR3 has 15 residues. Just CDR3 DNA is preserved here, 45 bases in frame from base 1.